This T cell receptor beta chain was captured by sequencing in a study of identical twins' blood T cells. Study results and caveats: Abundant TCRbeta CDR3s overlapped more between twins than with unrelated donors.

This clonotype was seen only a few times. Its matching antigen is unknown. The CDR3 spans 19 residues. V gave up 4 bases and J gave up 4 bases; unmatched junction bases: 19. The germline CDR1 and CDR2 sequences are MNHEY and SVGAGI. A previously described protocol, modified, built RNA-based TCR cDNA libraries. Study processing details: Per-library CDR3 reads ranged about 2 to 4 million; clonotypes, ~85,000 to ~500,000. TCRdb recomputed calls from the 5' RACE reads with MiXCR, one row per CDR3 protein. V and J calls and clone size were set by TCRdb, not the authors. In the table there are fewer than 450,000 distinct CDR3 sequences, approximately 30% of which are singletons.

The chain joins TRBV6-5 to TRBJ1-5; TRBD1 matches 7 bases. This TCR came from a woman aged 18 to 49 in good health. The source material was PBMCs. The CDR3 bases are TGTGCCAGCAGTTTCACAGGGGACTACTCCCCAACCAGAAATCAGCCCCAGCATTTT. Translated: CASSFTGDYSPTRNQPQHF.